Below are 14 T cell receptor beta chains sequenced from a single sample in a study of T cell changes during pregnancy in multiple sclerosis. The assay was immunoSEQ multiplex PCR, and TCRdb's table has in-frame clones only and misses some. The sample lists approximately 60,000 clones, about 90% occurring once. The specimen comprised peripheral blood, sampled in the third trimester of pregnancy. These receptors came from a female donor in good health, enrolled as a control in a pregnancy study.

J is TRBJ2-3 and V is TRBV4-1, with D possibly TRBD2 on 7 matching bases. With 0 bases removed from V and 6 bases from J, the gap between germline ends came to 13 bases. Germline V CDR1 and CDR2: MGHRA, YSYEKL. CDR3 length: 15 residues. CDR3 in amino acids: CASSQEKGGPDTQYF. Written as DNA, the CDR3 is TGCGCCAGCAGCCAAGAAAAGGGGGGGCCCGATACGCAGTATTTT.

The CDR3 here is CASSQEGQTSGIPDTQYF. The CDR3 DNA is TGTGCCAGCAGCCAAGAGGGCCAGACTAGCGGGATCCCAGATACGCAGTATTTT. V usage is TRBV4-2 and J usage is TRBJ2-3; 11 bases fit TRBD2. Germline V CDR1 and CDR2: LGHNA, YNFKEQ. This CDR3 has 18 amino acids. With 0 bases clipped from V and 4 bases from J, the junction kept 9 bases outside the gene matches.

CDR3 sequence (DNA): TGCGCCAGCAGCGTGGGACAGGGGGCAACTGAAGCTTTCTTT. This translates into CASSVGQGATEAFF. The genes are TRBV5-1 and TRBJ1-1, with 12 bases matching TRBD1. The germline V gene has CDR1 SGHRS and CDR2 YFSETQ. There are 14 residues in the CDR3. Germline trimming cut 4 bases from V and 5 bases from J; bases unmatched to any gene: 3.

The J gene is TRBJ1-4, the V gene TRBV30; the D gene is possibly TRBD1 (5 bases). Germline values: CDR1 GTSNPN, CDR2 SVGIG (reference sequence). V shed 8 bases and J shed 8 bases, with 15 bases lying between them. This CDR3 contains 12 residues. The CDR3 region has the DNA TGTGCCGGGGGGGAGTTAAACGAAAAACTGTTTTTT. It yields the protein CAGGELNEKLFF.

The CDR3 is CASSPPPSGPHEQYF. DNA for the CDR3: TGTGCCAGCTCACCACCCCCGAGCGGTCCCCACGAGCAGTACTTC. The rearrangement joins TRBV18 to TRBJ2-7; D might be TRBD2 (5 bases). The V and J ends lost 0 bases and 5 bases respectively, with 14 bases between them. Germline loops: CDR1 KGHSH, CDR2 LQKENI. The CDR3 sequence is 15 residues long. Full variable domain (rest looked up from reference TRBV18 and TRBJ2-7): NAGVMQNPRHLVRRRGQEARLRCSPMKGHSHVYWYRQLPEEGLKFMVYLQKENIIDESGMPKERFSAEFPKEGPSILRIQQVVRGDSAAYFCASSPPPSGPHEQYFGPGTRLTVT.

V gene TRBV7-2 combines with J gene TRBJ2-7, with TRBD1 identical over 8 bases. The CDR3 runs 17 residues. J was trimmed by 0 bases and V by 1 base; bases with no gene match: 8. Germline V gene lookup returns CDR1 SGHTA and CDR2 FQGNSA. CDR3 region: CASSLVRDRIISYEQYF. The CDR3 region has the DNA TGTGCCAGCAGCTTAGTAAGGGACAGGATAATCTCCTACGAGCAGTACTTC.

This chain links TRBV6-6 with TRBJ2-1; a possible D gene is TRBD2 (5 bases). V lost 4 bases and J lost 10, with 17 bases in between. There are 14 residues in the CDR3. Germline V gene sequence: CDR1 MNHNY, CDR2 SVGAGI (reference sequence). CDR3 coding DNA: TGTGCCAGCAGTTCCACGGACTCAGGCGGGGAGCAGTTCTTC. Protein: CASSSTDSGGEQFF.

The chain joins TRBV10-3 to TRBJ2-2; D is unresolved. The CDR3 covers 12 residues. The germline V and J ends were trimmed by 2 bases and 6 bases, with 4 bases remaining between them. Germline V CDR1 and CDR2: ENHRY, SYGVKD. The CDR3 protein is CAISEAAGELFF. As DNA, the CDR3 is TGTGCCATCAGTGAGGCAGCCGGGGAGCTGTTTTTT.

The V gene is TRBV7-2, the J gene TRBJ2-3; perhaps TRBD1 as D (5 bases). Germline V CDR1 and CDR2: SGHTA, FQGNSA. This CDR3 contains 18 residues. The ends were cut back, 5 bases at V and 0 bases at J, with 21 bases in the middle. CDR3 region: CASSPNLAQGRSTDTQYF. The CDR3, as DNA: TGTGCCAGCAGCCCGAATTTGGCTCAGGGCCGGAGCACAGATACGCAGTATTTT.

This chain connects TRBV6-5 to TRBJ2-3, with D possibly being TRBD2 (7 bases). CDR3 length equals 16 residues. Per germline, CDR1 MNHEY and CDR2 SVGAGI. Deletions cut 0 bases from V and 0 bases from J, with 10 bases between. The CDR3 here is CASSYSGGASTDTQYF. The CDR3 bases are TGTGCCAGCAGTTACTCAGGGGGGGCTAGCACAGATACGCAGTATTTT.

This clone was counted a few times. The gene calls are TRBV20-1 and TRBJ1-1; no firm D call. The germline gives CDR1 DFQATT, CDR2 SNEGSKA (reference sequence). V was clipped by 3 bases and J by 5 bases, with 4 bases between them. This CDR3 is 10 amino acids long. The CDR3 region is CSARRTEAFF. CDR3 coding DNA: TGCAGTGCTAGGCGGACTGAAGCTTTCTTT.

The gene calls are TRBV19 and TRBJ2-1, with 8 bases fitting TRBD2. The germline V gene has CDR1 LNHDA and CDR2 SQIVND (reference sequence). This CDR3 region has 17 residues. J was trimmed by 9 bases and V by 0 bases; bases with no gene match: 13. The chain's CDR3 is CASSIDQGGGSHTEQFF. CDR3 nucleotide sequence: TGTGCCAGTAGTATAGATCAAGGCGGGGGGTCTCACACTGAGCAGTTCTTC.

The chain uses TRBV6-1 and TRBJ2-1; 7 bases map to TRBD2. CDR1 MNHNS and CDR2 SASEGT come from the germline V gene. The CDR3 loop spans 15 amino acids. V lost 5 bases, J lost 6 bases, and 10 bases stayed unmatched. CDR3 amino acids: CASSPGGYTGNEQFF. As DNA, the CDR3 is TGTGCCAGCAGTCCCGGGGGGTACACTGGCAATGAGCAGTTCTTC.

CDR3 region: CASSATGSSSPLHF. The CDR3 DNA follows: TGTGCCAGCAGCGCCACGGGGTCTAGTTCACCCCTCCACTTT. The chain is built from TRBV9 and TRBJ1-6; D gene ambiguous. The V gene lost 3 bases and the J gene lost 9 bases, with 13 bases spanning the gap. The CDR3 totals 14 residues. The V gene's germline CDR1 is SGDLS and CDR2 YYNGEE.